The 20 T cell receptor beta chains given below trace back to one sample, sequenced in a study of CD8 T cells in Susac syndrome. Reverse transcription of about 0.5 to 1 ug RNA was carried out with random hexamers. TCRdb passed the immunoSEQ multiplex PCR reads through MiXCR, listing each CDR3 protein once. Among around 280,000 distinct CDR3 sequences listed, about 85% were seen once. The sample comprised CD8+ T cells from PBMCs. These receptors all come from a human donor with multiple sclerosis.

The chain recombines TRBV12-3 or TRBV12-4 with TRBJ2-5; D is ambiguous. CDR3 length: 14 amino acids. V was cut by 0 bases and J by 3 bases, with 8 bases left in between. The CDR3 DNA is TGTGCCAGCAGTTTAGCAGGGTTTAAAGAGACCCAGTACTTC. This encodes CASSLAGFKETQYF.

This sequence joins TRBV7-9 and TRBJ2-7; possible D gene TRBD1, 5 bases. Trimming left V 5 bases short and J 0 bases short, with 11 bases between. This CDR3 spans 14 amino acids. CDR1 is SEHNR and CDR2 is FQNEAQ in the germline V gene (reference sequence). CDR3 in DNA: TGTGCCAGCAGCATCCGGACACCCTCCTACGAGCAGTACTTC. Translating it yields CASSIRTPSYEQYF. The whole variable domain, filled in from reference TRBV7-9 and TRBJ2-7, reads DTGVSQNPRHKITKRGQNVTFRCDPISEHNRLYWYRQTLGQGPEFLTYFQNEAQLEKSRLLSDRFSAERPKGSFSTLEIQRTEQGDSAMYLCASSIRTPSYEQYFGPGTRLTVT.

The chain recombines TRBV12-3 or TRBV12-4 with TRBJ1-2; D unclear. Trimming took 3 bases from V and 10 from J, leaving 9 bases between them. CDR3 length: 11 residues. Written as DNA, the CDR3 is TGTGCCAGCAGTTTTGGGGTTGACTACACCTTC. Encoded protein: CASSFGVDYTF.

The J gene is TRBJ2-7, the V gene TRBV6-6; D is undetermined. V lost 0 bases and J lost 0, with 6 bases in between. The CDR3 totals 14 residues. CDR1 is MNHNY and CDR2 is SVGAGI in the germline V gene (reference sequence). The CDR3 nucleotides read TGTGCCAGCAGTTACTCGGGGTCCTCCTACGAGCAGTACTTC. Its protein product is CASSYSGSSYEQYF.

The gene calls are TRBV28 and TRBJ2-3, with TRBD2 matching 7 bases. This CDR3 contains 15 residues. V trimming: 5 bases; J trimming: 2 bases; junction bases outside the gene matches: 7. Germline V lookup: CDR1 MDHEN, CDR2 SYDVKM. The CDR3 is CASSARREPTDTQYF. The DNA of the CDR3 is TGTGCCAGCAGTGCCAGGCGGGAGCCCACAGATACGCAGTATTTT. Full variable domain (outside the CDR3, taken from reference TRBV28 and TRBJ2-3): DVKVTQSSRYLVKRTGEKVFLECVQDMDHENMFWYRQDPGLGLRLIYFSYDVKMKEKGDIPEGYSVSREKKERFSLILESASTNQTSMYLCASSARREPTDTQYFGPGTRLTVL.

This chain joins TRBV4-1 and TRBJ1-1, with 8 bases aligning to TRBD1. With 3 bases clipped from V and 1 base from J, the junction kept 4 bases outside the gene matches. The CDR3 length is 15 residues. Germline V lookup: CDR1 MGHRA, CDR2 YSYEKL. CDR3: CASSHPGTGNTEAFF. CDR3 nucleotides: TGCGCCAGCAGCCATCCCGGGACAGGGAACACTGAAGCTTTCTTT.

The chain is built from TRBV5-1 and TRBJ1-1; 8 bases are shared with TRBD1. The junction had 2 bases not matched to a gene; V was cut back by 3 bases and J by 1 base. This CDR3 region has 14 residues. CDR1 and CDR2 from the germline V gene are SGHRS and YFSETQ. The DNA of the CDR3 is TGCGCCAGCAGCTGGACAGGGCCGAACACTGAAGCTTTCTTT. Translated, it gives CASSWTGPNTEAFF.

The CDR3 reads CASKLHSGNTIYF. The CDR3 nucleotides are TGTGCCAGCAAACTCCACTCTGGAAACACCATATATTTT. The V and J genes are TRBV2 and TRBJ1-3; D ambiguous. The CDR3 consists of 13 residues. Trimming cost V 7 bases and J 0 bases, with 7 bases left between them. CDR1 is SNHLY and CDR2 is FYNNEI in the germline V gene.

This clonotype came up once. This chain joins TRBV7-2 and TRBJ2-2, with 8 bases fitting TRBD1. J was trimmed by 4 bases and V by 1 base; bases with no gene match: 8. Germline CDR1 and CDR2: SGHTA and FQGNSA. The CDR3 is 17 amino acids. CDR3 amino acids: CASSLGQGTGLTGELFF. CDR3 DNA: TGTGCCAGCAGCTTAGGACAAGGGACAGGACTCACCGGGGAGCTGTTTTTT.

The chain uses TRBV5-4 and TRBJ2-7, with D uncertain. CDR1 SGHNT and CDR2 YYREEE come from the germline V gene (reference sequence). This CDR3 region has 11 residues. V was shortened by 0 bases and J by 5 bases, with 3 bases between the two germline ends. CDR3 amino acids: CASSLVNEQYF. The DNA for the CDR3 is TGTGCCAGCAGCTTGGTAAACGAGCAGTACTTC. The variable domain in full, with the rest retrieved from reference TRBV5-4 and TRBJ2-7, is ETGVTQSPTHLIKTRGQQVTLRCSSQSGHNTVSWYQQALGQGPQFIFQYYREEENGRGNFPPRFSGLQFPNYSSELNVNALELDDSALYLCASSLVNEQYFGPGTRLTVT.

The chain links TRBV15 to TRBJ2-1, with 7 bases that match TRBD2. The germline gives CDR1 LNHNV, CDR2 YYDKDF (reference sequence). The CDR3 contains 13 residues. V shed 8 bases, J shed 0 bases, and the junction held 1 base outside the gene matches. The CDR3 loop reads CATGGGSYNEQFF. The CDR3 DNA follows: TGTGCCACCGGGGGGGGCTCCTACAATGAGCAGTTCTTC.

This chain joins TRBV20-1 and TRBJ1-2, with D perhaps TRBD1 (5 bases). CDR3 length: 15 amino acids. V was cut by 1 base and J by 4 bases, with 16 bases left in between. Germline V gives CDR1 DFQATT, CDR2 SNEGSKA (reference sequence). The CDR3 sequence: CSARVTGDLVYGYTF. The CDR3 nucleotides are TGCAGTGCTAGAGTTACGGGGGACTTAGTCTATGGCTACACCTTC.

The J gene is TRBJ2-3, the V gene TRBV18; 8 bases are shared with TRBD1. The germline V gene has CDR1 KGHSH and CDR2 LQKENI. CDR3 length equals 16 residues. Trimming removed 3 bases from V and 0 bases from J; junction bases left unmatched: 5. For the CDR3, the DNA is TGTGCCAGCTCACCGTTGACAGGGGCCAGCACAGATACGCAGTATTTT. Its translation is CASSPLTGASTDTQYF.

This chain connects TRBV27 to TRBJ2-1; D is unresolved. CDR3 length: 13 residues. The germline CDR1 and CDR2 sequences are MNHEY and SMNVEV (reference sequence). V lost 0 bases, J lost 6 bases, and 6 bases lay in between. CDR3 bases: TGTGCCAGCAGTTTATCAAGTTTCAATGAGCAGTTCTTC. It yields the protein CASSLSSFNEQFF.

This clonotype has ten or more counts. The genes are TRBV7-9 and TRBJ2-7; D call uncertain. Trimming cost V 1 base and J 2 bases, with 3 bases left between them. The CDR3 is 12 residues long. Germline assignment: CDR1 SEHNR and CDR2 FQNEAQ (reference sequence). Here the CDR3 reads CASSLVAYEQYF. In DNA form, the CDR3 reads TGTGCCAGCAGCTTAGTTGCCTACGAGCAGTACTTC.

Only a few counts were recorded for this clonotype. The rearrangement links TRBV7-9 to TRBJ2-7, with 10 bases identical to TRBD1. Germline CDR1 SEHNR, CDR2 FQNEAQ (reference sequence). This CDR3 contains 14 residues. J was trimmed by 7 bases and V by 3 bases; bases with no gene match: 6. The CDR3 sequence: CASSFKDRGNEQYF. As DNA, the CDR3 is TGTGCCAGCAGCTTCAAGGACAGGGGGAATGAGCAGTACTTC.

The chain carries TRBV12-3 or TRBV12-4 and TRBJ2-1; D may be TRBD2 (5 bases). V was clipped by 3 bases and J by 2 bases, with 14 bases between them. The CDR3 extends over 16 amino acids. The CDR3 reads CASSFIWENPYNEQFF. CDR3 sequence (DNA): TGTGCCAGCAGTTTTATCTGGGAGAATCCCTACAATGAGCAGTTCTTC.

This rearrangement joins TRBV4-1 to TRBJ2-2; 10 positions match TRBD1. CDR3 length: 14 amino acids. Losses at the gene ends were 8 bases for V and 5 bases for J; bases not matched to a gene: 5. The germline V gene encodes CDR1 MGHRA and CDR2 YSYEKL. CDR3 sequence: CASRDRGRTGELFF. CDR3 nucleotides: TGCGCCAGCCGGGACAGGGGTCGGACCGGGGAGCTGTTTTTT.

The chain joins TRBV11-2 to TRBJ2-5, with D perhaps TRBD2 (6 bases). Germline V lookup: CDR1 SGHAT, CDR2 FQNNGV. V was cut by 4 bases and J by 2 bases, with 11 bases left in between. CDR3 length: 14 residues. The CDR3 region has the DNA TGTGCCAGCAGCTATTTTAGCGGACAAGAGACCCAGTACTTC. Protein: CASSYFSGQETQYF.

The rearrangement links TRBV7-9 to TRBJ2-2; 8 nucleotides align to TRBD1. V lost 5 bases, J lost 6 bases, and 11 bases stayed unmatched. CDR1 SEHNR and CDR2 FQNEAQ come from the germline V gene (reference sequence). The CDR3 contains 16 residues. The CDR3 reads CASSLRTGRDAGELFF. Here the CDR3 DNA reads TGTGCCAGCAGCCTGCGGACAGGGCGGGACGCCGGGGAGCTGTTTTTT. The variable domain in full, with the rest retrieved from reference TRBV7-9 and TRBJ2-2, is DTGVSQNPRHKITKRGQNVTFRCDPISEHNRLYWYRQTLGQGPEFLTYFQNEAQLEKSRLLSDRFSAERPKGSFSTLEIQRTEQGDSAMYLCASSLRTGRDAGELFFGEGSRLTVL.